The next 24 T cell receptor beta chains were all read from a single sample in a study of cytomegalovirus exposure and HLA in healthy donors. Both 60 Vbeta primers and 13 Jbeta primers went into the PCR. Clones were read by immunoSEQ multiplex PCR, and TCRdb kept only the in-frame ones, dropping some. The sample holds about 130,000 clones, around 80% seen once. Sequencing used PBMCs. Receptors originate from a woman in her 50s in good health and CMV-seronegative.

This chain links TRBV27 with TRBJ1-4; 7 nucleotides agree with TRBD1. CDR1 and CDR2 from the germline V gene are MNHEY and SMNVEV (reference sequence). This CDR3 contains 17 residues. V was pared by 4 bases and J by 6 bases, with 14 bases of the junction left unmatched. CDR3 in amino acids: CASSSGGLGGWDEKLFF. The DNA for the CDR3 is TGTGCCAGCAGTTCCGGGGGTTTAGGGGGCTGGGATGAAAAACTGTTTTTT.

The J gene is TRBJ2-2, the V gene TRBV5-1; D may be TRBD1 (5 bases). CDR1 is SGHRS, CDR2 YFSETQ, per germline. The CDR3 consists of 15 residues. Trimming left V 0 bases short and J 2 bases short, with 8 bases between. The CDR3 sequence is CASSLGRVNTGELFF. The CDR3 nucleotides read TGCGCCAGCAGCTTGGGCAGGGTAAACACCGGGGAGCTGTTTTTT.

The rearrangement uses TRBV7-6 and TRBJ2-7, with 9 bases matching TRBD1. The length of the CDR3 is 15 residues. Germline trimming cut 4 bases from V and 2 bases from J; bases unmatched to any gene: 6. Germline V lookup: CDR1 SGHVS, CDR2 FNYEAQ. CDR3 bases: TGTGCCAGCAGCTCGACAGGGGGAGAGGCCTACGAGCAGTACTTC. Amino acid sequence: CASSSTGGEAYEQYF.

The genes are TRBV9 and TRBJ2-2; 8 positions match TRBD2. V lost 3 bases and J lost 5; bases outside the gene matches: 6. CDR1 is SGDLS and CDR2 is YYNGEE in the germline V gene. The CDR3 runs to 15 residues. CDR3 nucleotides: TGTGCCAGCAGCGCGGGACTAGTAGGGACCGGGGAGCTGTTTTTT. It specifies CASSAGLVGTGELFF. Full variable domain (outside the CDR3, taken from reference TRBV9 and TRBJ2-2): DSGVTQTPKHLITATGQRVTLRCSPRSGDLSVYWYQQSLDQGLQFLIQYYNGEERAKGNILERFSAQQFPDLHSELNLSSLELGDSALYFCASSAGLVGTGELFFGEGSRLTVL.

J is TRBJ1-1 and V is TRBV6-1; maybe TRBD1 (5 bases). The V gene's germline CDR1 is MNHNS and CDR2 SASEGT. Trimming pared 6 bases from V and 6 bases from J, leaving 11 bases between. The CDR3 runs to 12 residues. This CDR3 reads CASSNGGAEAFF. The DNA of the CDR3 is TGTGCCAGCAGCAACGGGGGAGCTGAAGCTTTCTTT.

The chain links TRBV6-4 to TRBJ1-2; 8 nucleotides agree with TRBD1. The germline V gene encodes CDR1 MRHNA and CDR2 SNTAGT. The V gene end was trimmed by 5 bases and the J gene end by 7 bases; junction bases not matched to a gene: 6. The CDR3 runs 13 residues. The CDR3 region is CASSPQGAGGYTF. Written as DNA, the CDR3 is TGTGCCAGCAGTCCTCAGGGGGCCGGTGGCTACACCTTC.

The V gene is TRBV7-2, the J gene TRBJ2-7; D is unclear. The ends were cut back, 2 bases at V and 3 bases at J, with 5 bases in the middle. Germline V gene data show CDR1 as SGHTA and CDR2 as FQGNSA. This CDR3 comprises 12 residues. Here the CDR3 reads CASSLNSYEQYF. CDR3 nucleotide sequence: TGTGCCAGCAGCTTAAACAGCTACGAGCAGTACTTC.

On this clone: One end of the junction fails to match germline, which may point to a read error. The CDR3 is CSSSLDGYSNQPQHF. CDR3 DNA: TGTTCCAGCAGCTTAGACGGTTATAGCAATCAGCCCCAGCATTTT. The gene calls are TRBV7-9 and TRBJ1-5, with unresolved D. This CDR3 has 15 amino acids. Germline CDR1 and CDR2: SEHNR and FQNEAQ (reference sequence).

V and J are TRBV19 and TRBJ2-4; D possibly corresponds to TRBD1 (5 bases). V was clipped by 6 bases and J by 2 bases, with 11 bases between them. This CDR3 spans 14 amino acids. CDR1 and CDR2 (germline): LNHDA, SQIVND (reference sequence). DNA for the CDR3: TGTGCCAGTAGAGCAGGGAATTCCAAAAACATTCAGTACTTC. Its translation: CASRAGNSKNIQYF. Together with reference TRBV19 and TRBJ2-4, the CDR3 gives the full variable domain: DGGITQSPKYLFRKEGQNVTLSCEQNLNHDAMYWYRQDPGQGLRLIYYSQIVNDFQKGDIAEGYSVSREKKESFPLTVTSAQKNPTAFYLCASRAGNSKNIQYFGAGTRLSVL.

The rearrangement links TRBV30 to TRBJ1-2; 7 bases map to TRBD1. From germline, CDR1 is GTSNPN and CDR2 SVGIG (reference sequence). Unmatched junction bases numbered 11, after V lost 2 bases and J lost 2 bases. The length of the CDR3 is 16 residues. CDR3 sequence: CAWSNRGADPNYGYTF. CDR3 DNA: TGTGCCTGGAGTAACAGGGGCGCCGACCCGAACTATGGCTACACCTTC. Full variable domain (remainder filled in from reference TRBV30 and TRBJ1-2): SQTIHQWPATLVQPVGSPLSLECTVEGTSNPNLYWYRQAAGRGLQLLFYSVGIGQISSEVPQNLSASRPQDRQFILSSKKLLLSDSGFYLCAWSNRGADPNYGYTFGSGTRLTVV.

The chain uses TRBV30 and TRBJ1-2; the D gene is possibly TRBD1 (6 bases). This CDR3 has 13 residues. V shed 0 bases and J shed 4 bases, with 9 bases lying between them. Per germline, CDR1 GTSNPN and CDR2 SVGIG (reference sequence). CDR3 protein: CAWSVTGIYGYTF. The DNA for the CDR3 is TGTGCCTGGAGTGTCACAGGGATCTATGGCTACACCTTC.

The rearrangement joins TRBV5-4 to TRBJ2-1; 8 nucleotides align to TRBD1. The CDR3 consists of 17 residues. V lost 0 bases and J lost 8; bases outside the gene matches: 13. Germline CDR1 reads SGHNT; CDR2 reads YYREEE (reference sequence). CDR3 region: CASSLGINRGVVHEQFF. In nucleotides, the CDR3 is TGTGCCAGCAGCTTGGGGATTAACAGGGGGGTTGTACATGAGCAGTTCTTC. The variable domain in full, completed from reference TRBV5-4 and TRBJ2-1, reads ETGVTQSPTHLIKTRGQQVTLRCSSQSGHNTVSWYQQALGQGPQFIFQYYREEENGRGNFPPRFSGLQFPNYSSELNVNALELDDSALYLCASSLGINRGVVHEQFFGPGTRLTVL.

CDR3 in amino acids: CASSYSGRAYREQYF. For the CDR3, the DNA is TGTGCCAGCAGCTATAGCGGGAGGGCCTATCGGGAGCAGTACTTC. The chain uses TRBV5-8 and TRBJ2-7, with TRBD2 matching over 11 bases. Germline V CDR1 and CDR2: SGHTS, YDEGEE. The CDR3 covers 15 residues. The junction had 9 bases not matched to a gene; V was cut back by 3 bases and J by 7 bases.

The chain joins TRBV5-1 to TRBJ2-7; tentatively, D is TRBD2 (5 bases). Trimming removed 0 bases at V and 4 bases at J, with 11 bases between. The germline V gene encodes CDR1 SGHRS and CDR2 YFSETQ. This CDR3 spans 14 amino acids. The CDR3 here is CASSLDQTSYEQYF. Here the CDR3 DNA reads TGCGCCAGCAGCTTGGACCAAACTAGTTACGAGCAGTACTTC.

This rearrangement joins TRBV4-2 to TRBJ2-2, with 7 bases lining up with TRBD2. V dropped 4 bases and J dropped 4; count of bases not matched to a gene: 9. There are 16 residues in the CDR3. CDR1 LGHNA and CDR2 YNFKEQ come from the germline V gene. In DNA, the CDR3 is TGTGCCAGCAGCCGGGAGGGCCACGGAGTCACCGGGGAGCTGTTTTTT. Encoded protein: CASSREGHGVTGELFF.

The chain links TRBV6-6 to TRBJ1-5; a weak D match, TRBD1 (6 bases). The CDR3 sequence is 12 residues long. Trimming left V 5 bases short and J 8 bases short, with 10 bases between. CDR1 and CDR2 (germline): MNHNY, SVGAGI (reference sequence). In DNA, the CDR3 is TGTGCCAGCAGTCACAGGGTCGAGCCCCAGCATTTT. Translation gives CASSHRVEPQHF.

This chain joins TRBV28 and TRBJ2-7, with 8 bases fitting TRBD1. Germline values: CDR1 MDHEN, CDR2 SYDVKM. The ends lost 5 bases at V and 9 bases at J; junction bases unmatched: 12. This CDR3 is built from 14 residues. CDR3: CASSVSPQGGTQYF. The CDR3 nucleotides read TGTGCCAGCAGTGTGAGTCCACAGGGGGGAACGCAGTACTTC.

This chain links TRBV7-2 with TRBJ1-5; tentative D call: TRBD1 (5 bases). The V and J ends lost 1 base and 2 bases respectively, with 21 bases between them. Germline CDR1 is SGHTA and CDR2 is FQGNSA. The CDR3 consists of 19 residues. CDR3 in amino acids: CASSLVGPRGTSGNQPQHF. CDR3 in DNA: TGTGCCAGCAGCTTAGTGGGGCCCCGGGGGACTAGTGGCAATCAGCCCCAGCATTTT.

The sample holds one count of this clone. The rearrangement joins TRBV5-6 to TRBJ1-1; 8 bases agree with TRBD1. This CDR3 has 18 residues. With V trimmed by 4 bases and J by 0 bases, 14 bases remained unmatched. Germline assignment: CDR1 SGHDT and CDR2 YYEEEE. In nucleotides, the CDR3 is TGTGCCAGCAGCCCGGACAGGGTACCCCTCGCATTGAACACTGAAGCTTTCTTT. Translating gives CASSPDRVPLALNTEAFF.

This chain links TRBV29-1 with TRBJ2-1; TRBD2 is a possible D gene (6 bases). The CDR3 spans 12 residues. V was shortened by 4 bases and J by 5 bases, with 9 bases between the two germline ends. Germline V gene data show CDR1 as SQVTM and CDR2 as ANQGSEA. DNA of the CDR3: TGCAGCGTTGCTCGGGAGAACAATGAGCAGTTCTTC. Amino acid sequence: CSVARENNEQFF.

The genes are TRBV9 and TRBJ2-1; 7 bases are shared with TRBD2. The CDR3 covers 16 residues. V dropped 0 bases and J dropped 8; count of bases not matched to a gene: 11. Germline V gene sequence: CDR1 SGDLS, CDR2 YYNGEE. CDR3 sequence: CASSVGGGRMDDEQFF. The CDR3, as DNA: TGTGCCAGCAGCGTAGGGGGAGGGAGAATGGATGATGAGCAGTTCTTC.

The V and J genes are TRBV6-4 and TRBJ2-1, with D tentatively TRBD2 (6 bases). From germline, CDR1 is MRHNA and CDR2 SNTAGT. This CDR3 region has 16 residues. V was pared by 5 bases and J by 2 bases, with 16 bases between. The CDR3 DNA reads TGTGCCAGCAGTCCACTAGCATTCCCCCCCTACAATGAGCAGTTCTTC. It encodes CASSPLAFPPYNEQFF.

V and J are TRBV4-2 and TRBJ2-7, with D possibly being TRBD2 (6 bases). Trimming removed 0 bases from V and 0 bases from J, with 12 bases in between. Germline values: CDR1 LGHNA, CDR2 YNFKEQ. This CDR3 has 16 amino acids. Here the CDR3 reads CASSQEVSGSSYEQYF. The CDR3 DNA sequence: TGTGCCAGCAGCCAAGAAGTTAGCGGAAGCTCCTACGAGCAGTACTTC.

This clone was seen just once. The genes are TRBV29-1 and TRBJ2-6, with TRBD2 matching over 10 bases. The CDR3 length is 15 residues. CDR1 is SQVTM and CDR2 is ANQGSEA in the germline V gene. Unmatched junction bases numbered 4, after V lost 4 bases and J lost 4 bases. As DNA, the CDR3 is TGCAGCGTTGCTAGCGGGAGAACCGGGGCCAACGTCCTGACTTTC. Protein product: CSVASGRTGANVLTF.